This T cell receptor (beta chain) was observed in a study of identical twins (dated by TCRdb to 2016 to 2017). In terms of the full investigation: TCR alpha and beta repertoires from monozygotic twins, unrelated adults of various ages and cord blood were deep-sequenced to test whether fetal clonotypes persist. To rule out contamination, the twin experiments were replicated at different times with different library preparation protocols. What the work shows at the level of the full study, not this receptor alone: Fewer insertions were carried by abundant cord blood beta clonotypes; a weaker similar trend was observed in young adult naive repertoires, while no such trend was observed in memory repertoires. Conclusions relied on cross-sectional statistical analysis, since the same donors could not be followed over many years. In beta out-of-frame sequences, excess twin sharing was weaker, because having fewer shared sequences lowered the signal-to-noise ratio. Out-of-frame TCR alpha sequences shared between twins showed an excess of low generation-probability sequences compared with coincidental sharing between unrelated individuals. Zero-insertion analyses could be partly confounded by invariant T cells such as MAIT and iNKT, although diverse VJ usage argued against such confounding for most clonotypes. Out-of-frame TCR alpha sharing in monozygotic twins was systematically underestimated by recombination models, whereas sharing between unrelated individuals was in agreement with the recombination models.

There are a few counts of this clonotype. Its antigen specificity is not known. No base-level quality is on record; no much larger clone is a single base apart. Every donor in the study was a healthy Caucasian. Preparation of the library involved 5' RACE. Sequenced on an Illumina HiSeq 2000. A universal primer binding site was introduced by template switching, and a unique molecular identifier was present in the final cDNA, enabling accurate counting of TCR cDNA molecules. Specific primers in the conserved constant-segment region were used to synthesize first-strand cDNA for TCR alpha and beta chains. To control for contamination, every cDNA library carried two barcodes: a SMART-Mk sample barcode plus Illumina barcodes. TruSeq adapter sequences along with Illumina sample barcodes were introduced in two successive PCR steps. Sequencing of the TCR alpha and beta cDNA libraries was done on the Illumina HiSeq platform using custom primers. The paper's data handling went like this. MiGEC processed the raw reads to extract unique molecular identifiers, while MiXCR was used to determine the CDR3 positions. For each individual, recombination models were inferred using an EM algorithm with the repgenHMM and IGoR tools. The analysis of shared clonotypes was done with the tcR package in R, with sharing normalized by the product of cloneset sizes. To study raw recombination free of thymic and clonal selection effects, out-of-frame nonproductive sequences were analyzed. TCRdb itself trimmed the public reads at Q25 with fastp, ran MiXCR and retained productive beta chains. Every CDR3 protein is listed once, alongside the most common genes and DNA of its rows. These V and J calls derive from TCRdb rather than the authors' analysis. The sample includes some 1,700,000 distinct CDR3 sequences, with under 35% observed a single time. The ten largest clones take up under 0.35% of the sample.

Source material: cord blood. The TCR was taken from a newborn girl in good health.

The sequence in DNA is TGTGCCAGCAGTGAAGCGTTCCAGGGGGCACGCGATACGCAGTATTTT. Translation gives CASSEAFQGARDTQYF. The sequence joins TRBV2 to TRBJ2-3; TRBD1 fits 8 bases in the junction. Clipping removes 0 bases from V and 6 bases from J, with 8 as the unmatched junction base count. The CDR3 has 16 amino acids, counting the end cysteine and phenylalanine. Only the CDR3 region is kept as DNA, spanning 48 bases read in frame from base 1. According to the germline V gene, CDR1 reads SNHLY and CDR2 reads FYNNEI. Beyond the CDR3, the reference TRBV2 and TRBJ2-3 genes provide the residues; the full variable domain reads: EPEVTQTPSHQVTQMGQEVILRCVPISNHLYFYWYRQILGQKVEFLVSFYNNEISEKSEIFDDQFSVERPDGSNFTLKIRSTKLEDSAMYFCASSEAFQGARDTQYFGPGTRLTVL.